This T cell receptor (beta chain) originates from a study of identical twins. TCRdb itself ran the 5' RACE reads through MiXCR, one entry per CDR3 protein. The sample yields approximately 140,000 distinct CDR3 sequences, roughly 3.3% seen once. This receptor was taken from a man aged 18 to 30 in good health. The source material was memory T cells sorted from blood.

Here the CDR3 DNA reads TGCAGTGCCGCGCGGAAAACTGGCACAGATACGCAGTATTTT. As protein: CSAARKTGTDTQYF. V gene TRBV20-1 combines with J gene TRBJ2-3; D gene uncertain. Trimming removed 6 bases from V and 1 base from J, with 14 bases in between. Germline V gives CDR1 DFQATT, CDR2 SNEGSKA (reference sequence). The CDR3 runs to 14 residues.